A selection of T cell receptor beta chains follows, all from one sample in a study of control samples from healthy donors and cancer patients. TCRdb keeps only in-frame clones here, not all; method: immunoSEQ multiplex PCR. Of roughly 70,000 clones in the sample, 84% are singletons; the top ten hold 28%. Sequenced: blood. The receptors originated from a man between 45 and 60 years old in good health. CDR3s include the opening cysteine and the closing phenylalanine or tryptophan. A D gene is named only where the DNA matches it firmly. Clone size is not always given. Where it is, it says once, few, many or a class for expanded clones.

v_gene	j_gene	d_gene	abundance	CDR3aa	CDR3nt
TRBV7-7	TRBJ2-1	TRBD2	.	CASSLGAGELSYNEQFF	TGTGCTAGCAGCTTGGGAGCGGGAGAATTATCCTACAATGAGCAGTTCTTC
TRBV6-6	TRBJ1-5	.	.	CASSRPATDQPQHF	TGTGCCAGCAGTCGTCCGGCAACTGATCAGCCCCAGCATTTT
TRBV30	TRBJ1-2	.	.	CAWSGWDRGNGYTF	TGTGCCTGGTCCGGTTGGGACCGGGGGAATGGCTACACCTTC
TRBV5-1	TRBJ1-1	.	.	CASSVNLRGQNTEAFF	TGCGCCAGCAGCGTAAATTTGAGGGGACAGAACACTGAAGCTTTCTTT
TRBV7-6	TRBJ1-4	.	.	CASSPRRANNEKLFF	TGTGCCAGCAGCCCCAGGAGGGCAAATAATGAAAAACTGTTTTTT
TRBV12-3/TRBV12-4	TRBJ2-1	TRBD2	.	CASSLVSGYGQFF	TGTGCCAGCAGTTTAGTTAGCGGGTACGGGCAGTTCTTC
TRBV19	TRBJ1-1	.	.	CASSQKRDTEAFF	TGTGCCAGTAGTCAAAAACGGGACACTGAAGCTTTCTTT
TRBV19	TRBJ1-2	TRBD1	.	CASSRRQGGDGYTF	TGTGCCAGTAGTAGGAGACAGGGAGGGGATGGCTACACCTTC
TRBV11-3	TRBJ2-7	.	.	CASSSGVFEQYF	TGTGCCAGCAGCTCGGGAGTCTTCGAGCAGTACTTC
TRBV14	TRBJ2-2	.	.	CASSTITGELFF	TGTGCCAGCAGCACGATCACCGGGGAGCTGTTTTTT
TRBV5-1	TRBJ1-1	TRBD1	.	CASSSATGMNTEAFF	TGCGCCAGCAGCTCTGCGACAGGGATGAACACTGAAGCTTTCTTT
TRBV7-9	TRBJ1-2	.	.	CASSPLEDSPYGYTF	TGTGCCAGCAGCCCACTAGAAGACAGTCCCTATGGCTACACCTTC
TRBV19	TRBJ2-1	TRBD2	.	CASSIVPSGRWSSYNEQFF	TGTGCCAGTAGTATTGTCCCTAGCGGGCGGTGGAGCTCCTACAATGAGCAGTTCTTC
TRBV6-6	TRBJ1-1	.	.	CASSEDQVNTEAFF	TGTGCCAGCAGTGAGGACCAGGTGAACACTGAAGCTTTCTTT
TRBV2	TRBJ2-3	TRBD2	.	CASDLAGRRTDTQYF	TGTGCCAGTGACTTAGCGGGGCGCCGCACAGATACGCAGTATTTT
TRBV4-3	TRBJ2-7	TRBD1	.	CASSQVSGQGSPYEQYF	TGCGCCAGCAGCCAAGTGTCCGGACAGGGGTCTCCCTACGAGCAGTACTTC
TRBV5-6	TRBJ2-5	.	.	CASSLDRAQYF	TGTGCCAGCAGCTTGGATCGGGCCCAGTACTTC
TRBV21-1	TRBJ1-2	.	.	CASSKGDNPERGYTF	TGTGCCAGCAGCAAGGGGGACAACCCCGAAAGGGGCTACACCTTC
TRBV28	TRBJ1-5	.	.	CASSLNIVFQPQHF	TGTGCCAGCAGTTTAAATATAGTTTTCCAGCCCCAGCATTTT
TRBV30	TRBJ1-5	.	.	CAWRLPGRERQPQHF	TGTGCCTGGAGGCTCCCGGGCAGGGAGCGCCAGCCCCAGCATTTT
TRBV9	TRBJ2-2	.	few	CASSVEAGTGELFF	TGTGCCAGCAGCGTAGAAGCGGGCACCGGGGAGCTGTTTTTT
TRBV5-6	TRBJ2-1	.	few	CASSFTSIYEQFF	TGTGCCAGCAGCTTCACTAGCATCTATGAGCAGTTCTTC
TRBV5-6	TRBJ1-2	.	.	CASSSGGGNYGYTF	TGTGCCAGCAGCTCCGGAGGGGGGAACTATGGCTACACCTTC
TRBV27	TRBJ2-3	TRBD1	.	CASSPGQGADTQYF	TGTGCCAGCAGTCCGGGACAGGGGGCAGATACGCAGTATTTT
TRBV20-1	TRBJ2-1	.	.	CSATKAAEQFF	TGCAGTGCGACAAAGGCAGCTGAGCAGTTCTTC
TRBV3-1/TRBV3-2	TRBJ2-2	TRBD2	.	CASSQKAGLAGGPVTGELFF	TGTGCCAGCAGCCAAAAGGCGGGACTAGCGGGAGGGCCGGTTACCGGGGAGCTGTTTTTT
TRBV30	TRBJ1-5	.	.	CANSPLKDQPQHF	TGTGCCAACTCCCCCCTTAAAGATCAGCCCCAGCATTTT
TRBV7-2	TRBJ2-6	.	.	CASSPPGVAGANVLTF	TGTGCCAGCAGCCCCCCGGGCGTGGCTGGGGCCAACGTCCTGACTTTC
TRBV5-5	TRBJ2-5	TRBD1	.	CASSLRRGRETQYF	TGTGCCAGCAGCTTGCGTAGGGGGCGGGAGACCCAGTACTTC
TRBV7-8	TRBJ2-3	TRBD2	.	CASSLVLAGGTDTQYF	TGTGCCAGCAGCTTAGTACTAGCGGGAGGCACAGATACGCAGTATTTT
TRBV19	TRBJ2-5	TRBD1	.	CASSANRDRGRVAVQTQYF	TGTGCCAGTAGTGCGAACCGGGACAGGGGGCGCGTGGCTGTACAGACCCAGTACTTC
TRBV6-5	TRBJ1-5	.	.	CASSSMGEYSNQPQHF	TGTGCCAGCAGTTCGATGGGGGAGTATAGCAATCAGCCCCAGCATTTT
TRBV10-3	TRBJ1-4	.	.	CAIGSGQNEKLFF	TGTGCCATCGGGTCAGGGCAAAATGAAAAACTGTTTTTT
TRBV7-2	TRBJ2-2	.	.	CASSPGLVDTGELFF	TGTGCCAGCAGCCCCGGACTGGTAGACACCGGGGAGCTGTTTTTT
TRBV6-6	TRBJ2-7	TRBD1	.	CASSSQGAAYEQYF	TGTGCCAGCAGTTCACAGGGGGCGGCCTACGAGCAGTACTTC
TRBV19	TRBJ2-7	TRBD1	.	CASRGDSLYEQYF	TGTGCCAGTAGAGGGGACAGCCTCTACGAGCAGTACTTC
TRBV29-1	TRBJ2-3	TRBD2	.	CSEGTSGGSGDTQYF	TGCAGCGAGGGGACTAGCGGGGGGAGCGGGGATACGCAGTATTTT
TRBV11-2	TRBJ1-2	.	.	CASSPGAAQTYGYTF	TGTGCCAGCAGCCCGGGCGCTGCACAGACCTATGGCTACACCTTC
TRBV2	TRBJ1-1	.	.	CASTLGVNTEAFF	TGTGCCAGCACCTTGGGGGTAAACACTGAAGCTTTCTTT
TRBV5-6	TRBJ2-7	.	.	CASSLRMSSSYEQYF	TGTGCCAGCAGCTTGCGGATGTCTAGCAGCTACGAGCAGTACTTC
TRBV6-5	TRBJ1-6	.	.	CASRGGKGPPLHF	TGTGCCAGCAGGGGGGGAAAGGGTCCACCCCTCCACTTT
TRBV3-1/TRBV3-2	TRBJ1-1	.	.	CASSQGQGPNTEAFF	TGTGCCAGCAGCCAAGGGCAGGGCCCGAACACTGAAGCTTTCTTT
TRBV7-3	TRBJ2-2	.	.	CARRAGWYTGELFF	TGTGCCCGGCGGGCAGGGTGGTACACCGGGGAGCTGTTTTTT
TRBV27	TRBJ1-1	.	.	CASSRSPTEAFF	TGTGCCAGCAGCCGAAGCCCAACTGAAGCTTTCTTT
TRBV7-3	TRBJ2-2	.	.	CASRSLSGLGAGELFF	TGTGCCAGCAGATCCCTTAGCGGTTTAGGGGCCGGGGAGCTGTTTTTT
TRBV19	TRBJ1-4	.	.	CASCSWALNEKLFF	TGTGCCAGTTGCTCCTGGGCCCTTAATGAAAAACTGTTTTTT
TRBV15	TRBJ1-1	.	.	CATSRGGMSTETTEAFF	TGTGCCACCAGCAGAGGGGGAATGTCGACGGAGACCACTGAAGCTTTCTTT
TRBV25-1	TRBJ1-2	.	.	CASSRGNGYTF	TGTGCCAGCAGTCGGGGAAATGGCTACACCTTC
TRBV29-1	TRBJ1-2	.	.	CSEWQVAYGYTF	TGCAGCGAGTGGCAGGTTGCCTATGGCTACACCTTC
TRBV30	TRBJ2-2	TRBD2	.	CAWAPTLAGGGELFF	TGTGCCTGGGCCCCCACCCTAGCGGGGGGCGGGGAGCTGTTTTTT
TRBV5-1	TRBJ1-6	TRBD1	.	CASRPNTGARNSPLHF	TGCGCCAGCAGACCTAACACAGGGGCACGGAATTCACCCCTCCACTTT
TRBV5-5	TRBJ2-5	TRBD2	.	CASSTGTSGRKETQYF	TGTGCCAGCAGCACCGGGACTAGCGGGAGGAAAGAGACCCAGTACTTC
TRBV3-1/TRBV3-2	TRBJ1-1	.	.	CASSQEVGPGGAFF	TGTGCCAGCAGCCAAGAAGTAGGGCCAGGTGGAGCTTTCTTT